This TCR beta chain was identified during a study of vaccination effects on CD4 cells after COVID-19. Study-wide points: Of the vaccine-induced clones from healthy vaccinees, merely 1 of 255 recognized common cold coronaviruses as well.

The CDR3 consists of 18 residues. J lost 0 bases, V lost 4 bases, and 12 bases had no gene match. Germline lookup yields CDR1 SGHRS and CDR2 YFSETQ. Libraries were prepared by immunoSEQ multiplex PCR; TCRdb keeps only in-frame clonotypes and omits some of them. Here the sample spans over 55,000 clones, about 71% being singletons. In regard to this clone: The target antigen is unknown.

ViraFEST assay sequencing came after antigen-specific CD4+ T cells were expanded with viral peptide pools. Between days 9 and 11 of culture, CD4+ T cells were separated out. Nucleocapsid antibody tests were negative, and the vaccine recipients had no prior SARS-CoV-2 infection. This rearrangement joins TRBV5-1 to TRBJ2-2, with TRBD1 matching 7 bases. This sequence originates from a human donor who received a COVID-19 vaccine. This sample comprised CD4+ T cells from PBMCs cultured with HCoV-OC43 spike peptides, obtained before COVID-19 vaccination. The subset was: HCoV-OC43 spike overlapping peptide pool stimulation. As DNA, the CDR3 is TGCGCCAGCAGCCCCCGGGACAGAAGGCCCGCGAACACCGGGGAGCTGTTTTTT. It translates to CASSPRDRRPANTGELFF. Looking up the rest from reference TRBV5-1 and TRBJ2-2 gives the full variable domain: KAGVTQTPRYLIKTRGQQVTLSCSPISGHRSVSWYQQTPGQGLQFLFEYFSETQRNKGNFPGRFSGRQFSNSRSEMNVSTLELGDSALYLCASSPRDRRPANTGELFFGEGSRLTVL.